This T cell receptor beta chain was recorded in a study of early T cells in non-severe SARS-CoV-2 infection. About the study: Sequenced material consisted of bulk RNA (from unsorted whole blood), and chains were unpaired.

CDR1 and CDR2 (germline): SQVTM, ANQGSEA. The V end was cut by 3 bases, the J end by 2 bases, with 7 bases between. The CDR3 is 12 amino acids. MiXCR, run by TCRdb on the 5' RACE reads, gives a single entry per CDR3 protein. The table shows roughly 35,000 distinct CDR3 sequences, with 3.5% to 4% occurring only once. At least ten counts were recorded for this clonotype. The receptor was isolated from an adult who was a healthcare worker with PCR-confirmed SARS-CoV-2 infection or an uninfected control (not recorded which). The rearrangement links TRBV29-1 to TRBJ2-5; D is uncertain. The sequenced material came from whole blood. This CDR3 is CSVDLAQETQYF. CDR3 sequence (DNA): TGCAGCGTTGACCTGGCTCAAGAGACCCAGTACTTC.